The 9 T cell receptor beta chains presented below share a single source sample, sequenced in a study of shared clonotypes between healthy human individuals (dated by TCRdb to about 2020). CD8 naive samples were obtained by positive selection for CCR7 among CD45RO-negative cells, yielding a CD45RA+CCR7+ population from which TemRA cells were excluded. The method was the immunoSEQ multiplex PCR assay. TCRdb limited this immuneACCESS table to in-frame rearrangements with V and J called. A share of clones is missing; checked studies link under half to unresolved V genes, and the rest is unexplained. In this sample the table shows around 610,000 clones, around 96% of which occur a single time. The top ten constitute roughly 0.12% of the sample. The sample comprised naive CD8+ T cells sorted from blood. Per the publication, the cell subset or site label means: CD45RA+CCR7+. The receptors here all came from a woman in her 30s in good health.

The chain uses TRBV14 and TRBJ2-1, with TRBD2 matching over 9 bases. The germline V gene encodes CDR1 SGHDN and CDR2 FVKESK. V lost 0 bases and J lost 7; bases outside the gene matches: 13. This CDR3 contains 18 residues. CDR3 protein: CASSQEFWGGRAGNEQFF. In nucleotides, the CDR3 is TGTGCCAGCAGCCAAGAATTTTGGGGCGGGAGGGCCGGGAATGAGCAGTTCTTC.

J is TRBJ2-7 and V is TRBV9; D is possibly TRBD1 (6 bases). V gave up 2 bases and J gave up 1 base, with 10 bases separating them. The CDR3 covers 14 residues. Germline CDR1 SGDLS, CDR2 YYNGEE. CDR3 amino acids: CASSVNRVSYEQYF. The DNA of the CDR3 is TGTGCCAGCAGCGTGAACAGGGTTTCCTACGAGCAGTACTTC.

In nucleotides, the CDR3 is TGTGCCAGCAGTCCACCCACGGGGCGGCTCTACAATGAGCAGTTCTTC. Its translation: CASSPPTGRLYNEQFF. The chain has TRBV28 and TRBJ2-1, with D tentatively TRBD1 or TRBD2 (5 bases each). Germline-derived CDR1 and CDR2 are MDHEN and SYDVKM. The CDR3 length is 16 residues. Trimming cost V 5 bases and J 3 bases, with 17 bases left between them.

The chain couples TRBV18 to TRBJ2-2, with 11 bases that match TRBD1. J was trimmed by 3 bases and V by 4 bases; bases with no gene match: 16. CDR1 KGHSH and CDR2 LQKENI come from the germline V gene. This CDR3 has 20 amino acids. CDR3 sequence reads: CASSRSHLVRDRGYTGELFF. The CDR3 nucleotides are TGTGCCAGCTCACGCAGCCACCTAGTCCGGGACAGGGGGTACACCGGGGAGCTGTTTTTT.

CDR3 protein: CASSPGARGEKLFF. In nucleotides, the CDR3 is TGTGCCAGTAGCCCAGGGGCCCGGGGTGAAAAACTGTTTTTT. This sequence joins TRBV19 and TRBJ1-4, with a tentative D call TRBD1 (6 bases). V lost 6 bases and J lost 7, with 15 bases in between. The CDR3 spans 14 residues. Germline V gene lookup returns CDR1 LNHDA and CDR2 SQIVND (reference sequence).

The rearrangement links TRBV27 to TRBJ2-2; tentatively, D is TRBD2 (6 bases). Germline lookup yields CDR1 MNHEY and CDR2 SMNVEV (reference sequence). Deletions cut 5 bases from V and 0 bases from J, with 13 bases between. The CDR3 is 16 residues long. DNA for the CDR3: TGTGCCAGCAGTCCAATAGCGGCCGCGAACACCGGGGAGCTGTTTTTT. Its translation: CASSPIAAANTGELFF.

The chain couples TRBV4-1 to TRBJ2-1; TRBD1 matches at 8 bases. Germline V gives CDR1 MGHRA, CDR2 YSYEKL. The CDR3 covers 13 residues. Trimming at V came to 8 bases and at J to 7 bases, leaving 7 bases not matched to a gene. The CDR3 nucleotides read TGCGCCAGCGCGGACAGGGCAAAAAATGAGCAGTTCTTC. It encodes CASADRAKNEQFF.

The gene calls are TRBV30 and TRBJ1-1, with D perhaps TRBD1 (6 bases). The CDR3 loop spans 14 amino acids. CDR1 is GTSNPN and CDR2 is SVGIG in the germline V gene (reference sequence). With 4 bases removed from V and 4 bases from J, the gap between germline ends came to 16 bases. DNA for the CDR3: TGTGCCTGGACTAAGACAGGCCCACTCACTGAAGCTTTCTTT. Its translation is CAWTKTGPLTEAFF.

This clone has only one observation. Here the CDR3 DNA reads TGCGCCAGCAGAAGCCGGCTGGGGGGAGTTGAAGATGGCTACACCTTC. Translated: CASRSRLGGVEDGYTF. The chain carries TRBV5-1 and TRBJ1-2, with a tentative D call TRBD1 (5 bases). The CDR3 totals 16 residues. The V gene's germline CDR1 is SGHRS and CDR2 YFSETQ. With 5 bases removed from V and 6 bases from J, the gap between germline ends came to 23 bases.